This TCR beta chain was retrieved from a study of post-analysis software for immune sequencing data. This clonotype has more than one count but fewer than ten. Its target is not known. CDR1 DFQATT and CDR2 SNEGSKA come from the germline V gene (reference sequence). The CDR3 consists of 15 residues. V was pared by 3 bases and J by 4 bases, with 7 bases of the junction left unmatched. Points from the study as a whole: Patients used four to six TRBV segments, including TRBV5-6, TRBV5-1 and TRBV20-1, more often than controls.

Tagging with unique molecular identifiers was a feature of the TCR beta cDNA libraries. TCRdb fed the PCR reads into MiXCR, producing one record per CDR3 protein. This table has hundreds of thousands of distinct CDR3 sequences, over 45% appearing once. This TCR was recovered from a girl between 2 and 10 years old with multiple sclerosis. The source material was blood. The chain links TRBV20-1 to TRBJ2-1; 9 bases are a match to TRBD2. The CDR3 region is CSASPLAGVYNEQFF. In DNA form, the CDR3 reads TGCAGTGCTAGTCCTTTAGCGGGAGTTTACAATGAGCAGTTCTTC.